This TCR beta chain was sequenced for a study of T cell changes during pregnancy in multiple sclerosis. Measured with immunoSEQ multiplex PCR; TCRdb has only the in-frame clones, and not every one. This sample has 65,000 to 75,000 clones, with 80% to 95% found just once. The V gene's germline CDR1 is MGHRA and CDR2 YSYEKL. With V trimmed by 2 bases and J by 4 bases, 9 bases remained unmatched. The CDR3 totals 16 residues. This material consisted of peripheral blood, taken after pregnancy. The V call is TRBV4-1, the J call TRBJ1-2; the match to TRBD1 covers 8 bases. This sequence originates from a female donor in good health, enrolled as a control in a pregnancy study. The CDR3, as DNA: TGCGCCAGCAGCCAAACCACTTACAGGGGGGTCTATGGCTACACCTTC. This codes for CASSQTTYRGVYGYTF.